A single sample is the source of the 24 T cell receptor beta chains below, sequenced in a study of shared clonotypes between healthy human individuals. Assay: immunoSEQ multiplex PCR; the TCRdb copy retains only in-frame clones and omits some. The data show a few million clones, around 90% seen once. Material: naive CD4+ T cells sorted from blood. As for subset: CD45RA+ positively selected. These receptors all stem from a man aged 18 to 30 in good health.

Concerning this clone itself: The sample contains more than one DNA sequence encoding this CDR3. The chain recombines TRBV10-2 with TRBJ2-5, with D perhaps matching TRBD2 (7 bases). Germline V gene data show CDR1 as WSHSY and CDR2 as SAAADI. The CDR3 has 13 amino acids. V lost 3 bases to trimming and J lost 5 bases, with 10 bases between them. The CDR3 bases are TGCGCCAGCAGTGAACAGGGAGGGGAGACCCAGTACTTC. It is translated as CASSEQGGETQYF.

The rearrangement links TRBV2 to TRBJ2-3; TRBD2 is a possible D gene (5 bases). Deletions cut 3 bases from V and 1 base from J, with 8 bases between. The CDR3 consists of 14 residues. The germline V gene has CDR1 SNHLY and CDR2 FYNNEI. CDR3 amino acids: CASSEEAGTDTQYF. As DNA, the CDR3 is TGTGCCAGCAGTGAGGAAGCGGGCACAGATACGCAGTATTTT.

The chain joins TRBV18 to TRBJ1-1, with TRBD1 matching over 8 bases. J lost 1 base, V lost 6 bases, and 10 bases had no gene match. The CDR3 extends over 16 amino acids. Looked up from germline, CDR1 is KGHSH and CDR2 is LQKENI. DNA of the CDR3: TGTGCCAGCTCCCCGGACAGGGAAATTGGGAACACTGAAGCTTTCTTT. Translation gives CASSPDREIGNTEAFF.

As regards this clone: The sample has other DNA sequences that encode this CDR3 too. The chain recombines TRBV18 with TRBJ2-7; D is perhaps TRBD2 (5 bases). Trimming shortened V by 4 bases and J by 0 bases, and 10 bases separated the two germline ends. Germline lookup yields CDR1 KGHSH and CDR2 LQKENI. The CDR3 spans 14 residues. The CDR3 DNA sequence: TGTGCCAGCTCACGGACTGGGAGCTCCTACGAGCAGTACTTC. Translated, it gives CASSRTGSSYEQYF.

The chain is built from TRBV7-2 and TRBJ2-5; the D gene is possibly TRBD1 (5 bases). The CDR3 runs 16 residues. The V end was cut by 0 bases, the J end by 1 base, with 12 bases between. Germline assignment: CDR1 SGHTA and CDR2 FQGNSA. CDR3 nucleotide sequence: TGTGCCAGCAGCTTAGCTGGACAAACTTTCCAAGAGACCCAGTACTTC. This translates into CASSLAGQTFQETQYF.

The V gene is TRBV5-1, the J gene TRBJ2-1; maybe TRBD2 (5 bases). The CDR3 spans 15 residues. Germline loops: CDR1 SGHRS, CDR2 YFSETQ. V was shortened by 0 bases and J by 7 bases, with 14 bases between the two germline ends. The CDR3 DNA follows: TGCGCCAGCAGCTTGGTCCAGCGGCCCGGTAATGAGCAGTTCTTC. Translation gives CASSLVQRPGNEQFF.

The V call is TRBV19, the J call TRBJ1-1; weak D call: TRBD1 (6 bases). Trimming removed 3 bases from V and 1 base from J, with 15 bases in between. The germline gives CDR1 LNHDA, CDR2 SQIVND (reference sequence). This CDR3 has 16 residues. The CDR3 loop reads CASSILGLGANTEAFF. CDR3 nucleotide sequence: TGTGCCAGTAGTATTCTTGGTTTGGGGGCGAACACTGAAGCTTTCTTT.

The J gene is TRBJ2-7, the V gene TRBV6-1; D possibly corresponds to TRBD1 (6 bases). Germline loops: CDR1 MNHNS, CDR2 SASEGT. This CDR3 comprises 13 residues. V lost 6 bases and J lost 1, with 10 bases in between. The CDR3 DNA reads TGTGCCAGCAGCGGGACAATTTCCTACGAGCAGTACTTC. The encoded protein is CASSGTISYEQYF.

The genes are TRBV2 and TRBJ2-1, with D uncertain. V gave up 7 bases and J gave up 0 bases, with 13 bases separating them. CDR3 length: 15 amino acids. CDR1 is SNHLY and CDR2 is FYNNEI in the germline V gene. CDR3 bases: TGTGCCAGCATTTTGACGAGGAGCTCCTACAATGAGCAGTTCTTC. Translated, it gives CASILTRSSYNEQFF. Drawing the rest from reference TRBV2 and TRBJ2-1, the complete variable domain is EPEVTQTPSHQVTQMGQEVILRCVPISNHLYFYWYRQILGQKVEFLVSFYNNEISEKSEIFDDQFSVERPDGSNFTLKIRSTKLEDSAMYFCASILTRSSYNEQFFGPGTRLTVL.

This chain joins TRBV7-8 and TRBJ1-2, with D maybe TRBD1 (5 bases). V lost 3 bases to trimming and J lost 4 bases, with 9 bases between them. From germline, CDR1 is SGHVS and CDR2 FQNEAQ. The CDR3 extends over 13 amino acids. The DNA of the CDR3 is TGTGCCAGCAGCTTCCCAGGGAGCTATGGCTACACCTTC. This translates into CASSFPGSYGYTF.

This sequence joins TRBV2 and TRBJ2-5; weak D call: TRBD1 (6 bases). Deletions cut 6 bases from V and 0 bases from J, with 8 bases between. Germline CDR1 reads SNHLY; CDR2 reads FYNNEI. The CDR3 is 13 amino acids. DNA of the CDR3: TGTGCCAGCAGCGGGGACAACCAAGAGACCCAGTACTTC. This codes for CASSGDNQETQYF. Full variable domain (remainder filled in from reference TRBV2 and TRBJ2-5): EPEVTQTPSHQVTQMGQEVILRCVPISNHLYFYWYRQILGQKVEFLVSFYNNEISEKSEIFDDQFSVERPDGSNFTLKIRSTKLEDSAMYFCASSGDNQETQYFGPGTRLLVL.

The chain is built from TRBV2 and TRBJ2-1, with TRBD2 matching over 7 bases. This CDR3 spans 15 amino acids. Trimming at V came to 6 bases and at J to 2 bases, leaving 7 bases not matched to a gene. Germline CDR1 reads SNHLY; CDR2 reads FYNNEI. The CDR3 DNA reads as TGTGCCAGCAGACCGACTAGCTTGGCCTACAATGAGCAGTTCTTC. As protein: CASRPTSLAYNEQFF.

The chain joins TRBV10-2 to TRBJ1-5; D remains unclear. Germline V gene data show CDR1 as WSHSY and CDR2 as SAAADI. Trimming left V 3 bases short and J 4 bases short, with 10 bases between. The CDR3 sequence is 14 residues long. The CDR3 DNA reads as TGCGCCAGCAGTGATTGGGGTACTAATCAGCCCCAGCATTTT. This translates into CASSDWGTNQPQHF.

This rearrangement joins TRBV20-1 to TRBJ1-1; D unclear. The CDR3 has 10 amino acids. Trimming shortened V by 6 bases and J by 9 bases, and 11 bases separated the two germline ends. CDR1 is DFQATT and CDR2 is SNEGSKA in the germline V gene (reference sequence). In nucleotides, the CDR3 is TGCAGTGCAAGGAGGGATCAAGCTTTCTTT. Translated, it gives CSARRDQAFF.

This chain uses TRBV29-1 with TRBJ2-7; no reliable D call. Germline V CDR1 and CDR2: SQVTM, ANQGSEA. V was pared by 0 bases and J by 5 bases, with 8 bases between. This CDR3 is built from 12 residues. For the CDR3, the DNA is TGCAGCGTTGAAGAAAGAACGAACGAGCAGTACTTC. Translation gives CSVEERTNEQYF.

This chain joins TRBV18 and TRBJ2-1; 9 bases agree with TRBD1. The J segment lost 7 bases and the V segment lost 5 bases, leaving 6 bases of the junction unmatched. Germline V gene sequence: CDR1 KGHSH, CDR2 LQKENI. The CDR3 covers 14 residues. CDR3 region: CASSADRGSNEQFF. The CDR3 DNA reads TGTGCCAGCTCAGCTGACAGGGGGAGTAATGAGCAGTTCTTC.

The J gene is TRBJ2-3, the V gene TRBV28; D possibly matches TRBD1 or TRBD2 (6 bases each). The V and J ends lost 1 base and 8 bases respectively, with 16 bases between them. The germline CDR1 and CDR2 sequences are MDHEN and SYDVKM. The CDR3 spans 15 residues. CDR3 region: CASSLSGQPGVTQYF. The CDR3 coding sequence is TGTGCCAGCAGTTTATCCGGACAGCCGGGGGTTACGCAGTATTTT.

V is TRBV7-9 and J is TRBJ1-2; D is ambiguous. Germline V CDR1 and CDR2: SEHNR, FQNEAQ (reference sequence). V was clipped by 1 base and J by 8 bases, with 17 bases between them. The CDR3 is made up of 15 amino acids. CDR3 nucleotide sequence: TGTGCCAGCAGCTTAGATGCCGGTTTCAATAGAGGCTACACCTTC. It translates to CASSLDAGFNRGYTF. The variable domain in full, with the rest retrieved from reference TRBV7-9 and TRBJ1-2, is DTGVSQNPRHKITKRGQNVTFRCDPISEHNRLYWYRQTLGQGPEFLTYFQNEAQLEKSRLLSDRFSAERPKGSFSTLEIQRTEQGDSAMYLCASSLDAGFNRGYTFGSGTRLTVV.

The chain links TRBV2 to TRBJ2-3, with 10 bases fitting TRBD2. CDR3 length: 16 amino acids. Germline V lookup: CDR1 SNHLY, CDR2 FYNNEI. The junction had 13 bases not matched to a gene; V was cut back by 7 bases and J by 6 bases. The CDR3 coding sequence is TGTGCCAGCATGCGGGTGAGAGCGGGGGGGACGGATACGCAGTATTTT. Residues: CASMRVRAGGTDTQYF. Full variable domain (missing parts from reference TRBV2 and TRBJ2-3): EPEVTQTPSHQVTQMGQEVILRCVPISNHLYFYWYRQILGQKVEFLVSFYNNEISEKSEIFDDQFSVERPDGSNFTLKIRSTKLEDSAMYFCASMRVRAGGTDTQYFGPGTRLTVL.

The chain couples TRBV4-3 to TRBJ2-2; maybe TRBD2 (6 bases). V was clipped by 5 bases and J by 4 bases, with 11 bases between them. Germline assignment: CDR1 LGHNA and CDR2 YSLEER. The CDR3 is made up of 14 amino acids. The CDR3, as DNA: TGCGCCAGCAGCTCGGTGGGGGGCACCGGGGAGCTGTTTTTT. Amino acid sequence: CASSSVGGTGELFF.

V and J are TRBV6-6 and TRBJ2-7; D could derive from TRBD1 or TRBD2 (5 bases each). V was pared by 6 bases and J by 4 bases, with 16 bases between. Germline CDR1 MNHNY, CDR2 SVGAGI (reference sequence). This CDR3 has 14 residues. CDR3 region: CASSTGTLGYEQYF. CDR3 coding DNA: TGTGCCAGCAGCACCGGGACCCTCGGGTACGAGCAGTACTTC.

The chain carries TRBV6-1 and TRBJ2-5, with a tentative D call TRBD1 (6 bases). The V end was cut by 7 bases, the J end by 5 bases, with 14 bases between. This CDR3 region has 13 residues. Per the germline V gene, CDR1 is MNHNS and CDR2 is SASEGT. The CDR3 region has the DNA TGTGCCAGCACCGGACAGCTCGGGGAGACCCAGTACTTC. The encoded protein is CASTGQLGETQYF.

V gene TRBV7-2 combines with J gene TRBJ2-3, with a tentative D call TRBD2 (7 bases). V was pared by 5 bases and J by 3 bases, with 15 bases between. Germline V lookup: CDR1 SGHTA, CDR2 FQGNSA. The CDR3 contains 15 residues. The CDR3 loop reads CASSPTGRVTDTQYF. CDR3 sequence (DNA): TGTGCCAGCAGCCCCACAGGGAGGGTAACAGATACGCAGTATTTT.

This chain links TRBV10-3 with TRBJ2-3, with 8 bases that match TRBD1. Germline V lookup: CDR1 ENHRY, CDR2 SYGVKD. The CDR3 extends over 15 amino acids. Trimming at V came to 6 bases and at J to 3 bases, leaving 8 bases not matched to a gene. DNA of the CDR3: TGTGCCATCAGAGACGGACAGGGTTTAACAGATACGCAGTATTTT. Translated: CAIRDGQGLTDTQYF.